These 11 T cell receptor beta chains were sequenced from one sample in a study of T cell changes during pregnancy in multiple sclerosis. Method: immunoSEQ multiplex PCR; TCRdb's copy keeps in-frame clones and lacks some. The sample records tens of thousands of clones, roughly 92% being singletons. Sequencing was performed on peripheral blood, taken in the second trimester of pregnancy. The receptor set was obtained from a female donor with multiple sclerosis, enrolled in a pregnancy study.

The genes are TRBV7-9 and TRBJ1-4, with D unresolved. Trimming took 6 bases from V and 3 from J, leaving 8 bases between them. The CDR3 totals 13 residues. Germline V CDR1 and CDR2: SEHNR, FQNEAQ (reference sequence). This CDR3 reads CASRFGANEKLFF. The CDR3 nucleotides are TGTGCCAGCAGATTCGGAGCTAATGAAAAACTGTTTTTT.

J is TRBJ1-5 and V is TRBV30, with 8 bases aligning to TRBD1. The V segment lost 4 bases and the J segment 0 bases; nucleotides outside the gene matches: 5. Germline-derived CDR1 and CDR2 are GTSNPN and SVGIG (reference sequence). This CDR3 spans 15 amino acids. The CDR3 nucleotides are TGTGCCTGGACCAACGGACAGGGTAGCAATCAGCCCCAGCATTTT. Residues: CAWTNGQGSNQPQHF.

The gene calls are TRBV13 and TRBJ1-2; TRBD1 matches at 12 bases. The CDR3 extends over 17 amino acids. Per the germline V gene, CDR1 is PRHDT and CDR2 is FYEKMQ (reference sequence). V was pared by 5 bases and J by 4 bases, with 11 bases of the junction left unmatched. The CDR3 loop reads CASSRDRGQLVAYGYTF. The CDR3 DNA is TGTGCCAGCAGCCGGGACAGGGGGCAGTTAGTGGCCTATGGCTACACCTTC.

In nucleotides, the CDR3 is TGTGCCAGTAGTAGTCTCGGGGAAAGCTCCTACGAGCAGTACTTC. It codes for CASSSLGESSYEQYF. The chain has TRBV19 and TRBJ2-7; D might be TRBD2 (5 bases). The germline CDR1 and CDR2 sequences are LNHDA and SQIVND (reference sequence). V lost 4 bases and J 0 bases, leaving 13 bases between the germline ends. This CDR3 has 15 residues.

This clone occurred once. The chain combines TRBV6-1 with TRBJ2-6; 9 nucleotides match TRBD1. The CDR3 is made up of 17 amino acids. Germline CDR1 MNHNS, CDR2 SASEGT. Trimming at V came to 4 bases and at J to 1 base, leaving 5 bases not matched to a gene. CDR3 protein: CASSVGQGYSGANVLTF. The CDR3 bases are TGTGCCAGCAGTGTTGGACAGGGGTATTCTGGGGCCAACGTCCTGACTTTC.

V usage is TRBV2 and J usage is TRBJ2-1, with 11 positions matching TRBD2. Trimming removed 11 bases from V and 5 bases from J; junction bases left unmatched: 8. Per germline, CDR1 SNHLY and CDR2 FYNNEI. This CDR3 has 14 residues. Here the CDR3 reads CAGKTSGNNNEQFF. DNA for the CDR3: TGTGCCGGAAAGACTAGCGGGAATAACAATGAGCAGTTCTTC.

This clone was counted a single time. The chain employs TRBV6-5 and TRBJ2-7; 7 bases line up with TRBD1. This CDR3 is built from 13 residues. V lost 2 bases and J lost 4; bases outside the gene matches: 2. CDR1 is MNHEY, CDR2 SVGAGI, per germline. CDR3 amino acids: CASSYGQEYEQYF. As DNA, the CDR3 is TGTGCCAGCAGTTACGGACAGGAATACGAGCAGTACTTC.

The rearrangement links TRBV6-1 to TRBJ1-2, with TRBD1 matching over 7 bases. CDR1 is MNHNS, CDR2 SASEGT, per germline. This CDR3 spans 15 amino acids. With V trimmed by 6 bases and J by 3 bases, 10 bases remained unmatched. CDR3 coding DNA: TGTGCCAGCAGAAGGAGAGCCGGGACAGACTATGGCTACACCTTC. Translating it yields CASRRRAGTDYGYTF.

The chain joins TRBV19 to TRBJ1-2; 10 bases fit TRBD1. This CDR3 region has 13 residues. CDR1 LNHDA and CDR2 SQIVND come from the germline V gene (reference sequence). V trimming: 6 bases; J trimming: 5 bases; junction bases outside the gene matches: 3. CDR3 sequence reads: CASRWDRGYGYTF. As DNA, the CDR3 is TGTGCCAGTAGATGGGACAGGGGATATGGCTACACCTTC.

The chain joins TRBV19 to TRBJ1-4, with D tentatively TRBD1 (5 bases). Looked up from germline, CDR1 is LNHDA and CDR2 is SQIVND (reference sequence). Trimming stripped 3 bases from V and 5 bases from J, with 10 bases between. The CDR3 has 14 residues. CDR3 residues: CASSILGQNEKLFF. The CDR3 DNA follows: TGTGCCAGTAGTATTTTGGGGCAAAATGAAAAACTGTTTTTT.

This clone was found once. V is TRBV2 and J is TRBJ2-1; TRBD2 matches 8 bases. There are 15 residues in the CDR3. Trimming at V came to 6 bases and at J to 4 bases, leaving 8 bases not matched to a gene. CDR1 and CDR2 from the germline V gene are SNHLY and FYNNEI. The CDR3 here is CASRAESGGYNEQFF. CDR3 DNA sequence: TGTGCCAGCAGAGCAGAGAGCGGGGGATACAATGAGCAGTTCTTC.